This T cell receptor (beta chain) was recovered during a study of OX40 agonist ivuxolimab in advanced cancers. The study in broad terms: Ivuxolimab was an agonistic, fully human IgG2 monoclonal antibody directed against OX40 (CD134), a costimulatory receptor. The paper covers the monotherapy dose-escalation part of the phase I ivuxolimab trial, which included N of about 56 patients. A male proportion of around 81% and a mean age of approximately 61 years, ranging from 23 to 79, were recorded for the dose-escalation cohort. Intravenous ivuxolimab was administered to patients every 2 weeks at six dose levels: 0.01, 0.1, 0.3, 1.5, 3 and 10 mg/kg. Peripheral TCRbeta sequencing was intended to test whether TCR sequence diversity was altered and clonal T-cell expansion was caused by ivuxolimab. Partial responses occurred in three dose-escalation patients, of whom one had hepatocellular carcinoma and two had cutaneous melanoma. Among the approximately 50 dose-escalation patients, about 19 had hepatocellular carcinoma, approximately 15 melanoma, 9 renal cell carcinoma and 9 head and neck cancer. Patients were allowed to have had prior anti-PD-1, anti-PD-L1 or anti-CTLA-4 therapy, and around 40% of the dose-escalation patients had previously received checkpoint inhibitors.

Patients with autoimmune disease history or receiving systemic immunosuppression were excluded from the trial. Peripheral blood for TCR sequencing was collected from all dose cohorts at baseline, on cycle 4 day 1, and on cycle 7 day 1. Samples came from an open-label, multicenter, first-in-human phase I dose-escalation trial of ivuxolimab. Adults with locally advanced or metastatic melanoma, renal cell carcinoma, hepatocellular carcinoma or head and neck squamous cell carcinoma were enrolled in the trial. CD4+ and CD8+ T cells were sorted separately from peripheral blood before TCR sequencing. Summary of the overall study and its limitations: In the 0.1-3.0 mg/kg groups, partial responders were among the patients with the lowest normalized peripheral clonal expansion, particularly in CD8+ T cells. After ivuxolimab, CD8+ T cells had more expanded clones than CD4+ T cells on average. Low levels of normalized T-cell clonal expansion were also shown by some nonresponding patients. At doses of 0.1 to 3.0 mg/kg, clonal expansion of both CD4+ and CD8+ T cells in blood was seen between baseline and week 6. Antigen specificity was not determined for the clonally expanded peripheral T cells.

The germline V gene yields MDHEN for CDR1 and SYDVKM for CDR2. Relative to germline, V is missing 2 bases and J is missing 3 bases, with 8 bases of the junction outside any gene match. Its CDR3 holds 16 amino acids, cysteine through phenylalanine. This entry keeps only the CDR3 DNA: 48 bases, framed from base 1. Genomic DNA was extracted from sorted cells for sequencing of the TCRbeta CDR3 region. The immunoSEQ Assay was used to sequence the TCRbeta CDR3 regions. In TCRdb, the immuneACCESS table is reduced to in-frame sequences with V and J assigned. These tables do not hold every clone; where another copy was compared, an unresolved V gene accounts for under half, and the others remain unexplained. The sample table holds 70,000 to 85,000 clones, of which approximately 90% were seen once. Approximately 5% of the sample belongs to the ten largest clones. Notes on this clone: Its antigen is not yet known. No much larger clone is present one base from it, and per-base qualities are unavailable.

The source of this sequence is an adult with an advanced solid tumor such as melanoma, head and neck, liver or kidney cancer. The input for sequencing was CD4+ or CD8+ T cells sorted from blood, taken in a trial of the OX40 agonist ivuxolimab. This chain joins TRBV28 to TRBJ2-3, and TRBD2 aligns with 7 junction nucleotides. The CDR3 sequence is CASSLPIWRETDTQYF. Here is the DNA: TGTGCCAGCAGTTTACCCATCTGGCGGGAGACAGATACGCAGTATTTT.